This TCR beta chain was found in a study of T-cell reconstitution after alpha-beta-depleted transplantation in children. Unique molecular identifiers were built into the TCRbeta library. Each CDR3 protein gets one entry after TCRdb re-called the PCR reads with MiXCR. The sample carries about 200,000 distinct CDR3 sequences, about 6% recorded once. In this sample, this clonotype turned up many times. What it binds is unknown. Study observations and caveats: TCRbeta diversity was high at day 60 in some patients (a result of surviving recipient T cells and thymic progenitors). At the one-year point after transplant, T-cell counts and TCRbeta diversity were found to come mostly from T cells that had been newly produced.

Germline V CDR1 and CDR2: SQVTM, ANQGSEA. Trimming took 5 bases from V and 2 from J, leaving 8 bases between them. The CDR3 sequence is 12 residues long. The clonotype comes from a girl less than two years old with combined immunodeficiency, due to receive a stem cell transplant. The sequenced sample was PBMCs, obtained before TCRalphabeta/CD19-depleted stem cell transplant. This chain uses TRBV29-1 with TRBJ2-3, with D maybe TRBD1 (5 bases). CDR3 sequence (DNA): TGCAGCGTTACGACAGACACAGATACGCAGTATTTT. Translating gives CSVTTDTDTQYF.